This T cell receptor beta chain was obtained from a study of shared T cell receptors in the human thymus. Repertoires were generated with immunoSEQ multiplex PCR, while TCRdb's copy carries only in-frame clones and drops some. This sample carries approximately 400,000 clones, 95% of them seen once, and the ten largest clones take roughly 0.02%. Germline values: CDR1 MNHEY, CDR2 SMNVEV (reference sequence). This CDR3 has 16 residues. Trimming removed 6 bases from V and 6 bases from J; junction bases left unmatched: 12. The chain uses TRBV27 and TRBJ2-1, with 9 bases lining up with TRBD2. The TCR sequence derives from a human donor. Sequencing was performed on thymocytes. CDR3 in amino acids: CASSPSPTSGLNEQFF. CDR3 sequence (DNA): TGTGCCAGCAGCCCTAGTCCGACTAGCGGACTCAATGAGCAGTTCTTC.